This record covers a single TCR beta chain. What it binds is not known. This sample was included in a study of CD8 T cells in ankylosing spondylitis. TCRdb used MiXCR to reprocess the 5' RACE reads, holding one entry per CDR3 protein. The table shows under 300,000 distinct CDR3 sequences, with 18% occurring only once. This CDR3 has 18 residues. CDR1 SGHRS and CDR2 YFSETQ come from the germline V gene. The V segment lost 4 bases and the J segment 3 bases; nucleotides outside the gene matches: 11. Study-level results: Disease-linked clones bore a CD8+ phenotype, appearing relatively rarely in peripheral blood.

The sample consisted of blood, either unsorted or a sorted T cell fraction (not recorded which). The J gene is TRBJ2-2, the V gene TRBV5-1; 11 bases match TRBD2. The receptor was derived from a male donor with ankylosing spondylitis or in good health (not recorded which). The CDR3, as DNA: TGCGCCAGCAGCGTAAGCCAGCTAGCGGGAGGAGACACCGGGGAGCTGTTTTTT. Translated: CASSVSQLAGGDTGELFF.